These 11 T cell receptor beta chains came from one sample sequenced in a study of T-cell memory formation after mild COVID-19. TCRdb independently ran MiXCR on the 5' RACE reads; one entry per CDR3 protein. Here the sample spans around 60,000 distinct CDR3 sequences, more than 8% being singletons. The source material was PBMCs or a T cell subset sorted from them (not recorded which). The receptor set was obtained from a man aged 18 to 30 who had mild COVID-19 (a few samples of this study predate the infection). Cell type and time point are not known.

The genes are TRBV5-1 and TRBJ2-3, with D possibly matching TRBD1 (6 bases). V lost 4 bases, J lost 6 bases, and 18 bases lay in between. The CDR3 spans 15 residues. Germline lookup yields CDR1 SGHRS and CDR2 YFSETQ. Here the CDR3 reads CASSRTVGDWDTQYF. The CDR3 nucleotides read TGCGCCAGCAGCAGGACAGTTGGTGATTGGGATACGCAGTATTTT.

This clonotype has a handful of counts. V gene TRBV20-1 combines with J gene TRBJ2-3, with TRBD1 matching over 9 bases. Germline-derived CDR1 and CDR2 are DFQATT and SNEGSKA (reference sequence). V lost 6 bases to trimming and J lost 6 bases; unmatched junction nucleotides: 10. The CDR3 is 14 amino acids. The CDR3 DNA reads as TGCAGTGCCGTCCCGGGACAGGGTTCGGATACGCAGTATTTT. This codes for CSAVPGQGSDTQYF.

V usage is TRBV7-2 and J usage is TRBJ2-3; D remains ambiguous. Trimming removed 3 bases at V and 2 bases at J, with 9 bases between. Germline V gene lookup returns CDR1 SGHTA and CDR2 FQGNSA. The CDR3 contains 14 residues. The CDR3 nucleotides read TGTGCCAGCAGCTTCGGACGCGCCACAGATACGCAGTATTTT. Protein product: CASSFGRATDTQYF.

This clonotype has a handful of counts. The CDR3: CAAGSSRSSPLHF. In DNA, the CDR3 is TGTGCCGCGGGGAGTTCCCGGAGTTCACCCCTCCACTTT. The chain links TRBV30 to TRBJ1-6; D gene uncertain. Germline V gives CDR1 GTSNPN, CDR2 SVGIG (reference sequence). The ends were cut back, 8 bases at V and 9 bases at J, with 17 bases in the middle. The CDR3 is 13 residues long.

There are a few counts of this clonotype. This chain joins TRBV20-1 and TRBJ1-5, with D possibly matching TRBD1 (6 bases). The V gene's germline CDR1 is DFQATT and CDR2 SNEGSKA (reference sequence). The CDR3 consists of 14 residues. Trimming left V 6 bases short and J 5 bases short, with 17 bases between. The CDR3 nucleotides are TGCAGTGCGGGGATTTCCACAGGGCATCAGCCCCAGCATTTT. Protein sequence: CSAGISTGHQPQHF.

This clonotype came up a few times. V gene TRBV12-3 or TRBV12-4 combines with J gene TRBJ2-2; tentative D call: TRBD1 (6 bases). This CDR3 comprises 14 residues. V lost 4 bases and J lost 0, with 6 bases in between. DNA for the CDR3: TGTGCCAGCAGTTGGACAGCGAACACCGGGGAGCTGTTTTTT. It codes for CASSWTANTGELFF.

The chain recombines TRBV6-5 with TRBJ1-1, with TRBD1 matching over 7 bases. With 8 bases clipped from V and 5 bases from J, the junction kept 14 bases outside the gene matches. The CDR3 consists of 15 residues. CDR1 and CDR2 from the germline V gene are MNHEY and SVGAGI. The CDR3 here is CASGSGGAGLTEAFF. As DNA, the CDR3 is TGTGCCAGCGGTTCAGGGGGGGCTGGTTTAACTGAAGCTTTCTTT.

This clonotype turned up a few times. J is TRBJ1-1 and V is TRBV5-1; the match to TRBD1 covers 7 bases. The J segment lost 0 bases and the V segment lost 4 bases, leaving 12 bases of the junction unmatched. There are 17 residues in the CDR3. Per germline, CDR1 SGHRS and CDR2 YFSETQ. In DNA form, the CDR3 reads TGCGCCAGCAGCCCGGCCGGGGGACAGAGTCTGAACACTGAAGCTTTCTTT. This encodes CASSPAGGQSLNTEAFF.

This clonotype was detected many times. This chain links TRBV12-5 with TRBJ1-5; D not resolved. Germline V gene sequence: CDR1 LGHNT, CDR2 FRNRAP. Trimming shortened V by 5 bases and J by 6 bases, and 11 bases separated the two germline ends. The CDR3 spans 13 residues. CDR3 loop: CASGPSSGQPQHF. The DNA for the CDR3 is TGTGCTAGTGGTCCCTCCTCTGGTCAGCCCCAGCATTTT.

The genes are TRBV20-1 and TRBJ2-3; D is unresolved. CDR1 and CDR2 from the germline V gene are DFQATT and SNEGSKA (reference sequence). V dropped 6 bases and J dropped 0 bases, with 13 bases sitting between them. This CDR3 contains 14 residues. CDR3 DNA sequence: TGCAGTGCCTCGGACCGGAGAAGCACAGATACGCAGTATTTT. Amino acids: CSASDRRSTDTQYF.

The rearrangement joins TRBV3-1 to TRBJ2-5; no clear D. Germline V gives CDR1 LGHDT, CDR2 YNNKEL (reference sequence). The CDR3 spans 13 residues. V was shortened by 4 bases and J by 5 bases, with 11 bases between the two germline ends. CDR3 residues: CASSRVHGETQYF. CDR3 in DNA: TGTGCCAGCAGCCGAGTCCATGGGGAGACCCAGTACTTC.